This is a list of T cell receptor beta chains from one sample in a study of control samples from healthy donors and cancer patients. TCRdb keeps only in-frame clones here, not all; method: immunoSEQ multiplex PCR. The sample lists about 95,000 clones, approximately 89% occurring once. Sequencing used blood. These receptors were collected from a young woman in good health. CDR3s include the opening cysteine and the closing phenylalanine or tryptophan. Each record gives: D gene, clone size, J gene, V gene, CDR3 protein, CDR3 DNA. The D gene is left open where the match is weak. For some rows the clone size is stated as once, few or many, or as a class when expanded; others skip it.

d_gene: NA; abundance: once; j_gene: TRBJ1-5; v_gene: TRBV10-1; CDR3aa: CASSDGQWRKPQHF; CDR3nt: TGCGCCAGCAGTGACGGACAGTGGAGGAAGCCCCAGCATTTT
d_gene: NA; abundance: NA; j_gene: TRBJ1-2; v_gene: TRBV3-1/TRBV3-2; CDR3aa: CASSQDYYGYTF; CDR3nt: TGTGCCAGCAGCCAAGATTACTATGGCTACACCTTC
d_gene: NA; abundance: NA; j_gene: TRBJ2-3; v_gene: TRBV11-3; CDR3aa: CASSSRESGGTDTQYF; CDR3nt: TGTGCCAGCAGCTCTAGAGAGAGTGGGGGAACAGATACGCAGTATTTT
d_gene: NA; abundance: NA; j_gene: TRBJ1-3; v_gene: TRBV5-8; CDR3aa: CASSLLSDTIYF; CDR3nt: TGTGCCAGCAGCCTCCTAAGTGACACCATATATTTT
d_gene: TRBD1; abundance: NA; j_gene: TRBJ2-7; v_gene: TRBV11-3; CDR3aa: CASSTGTGEYEQYF; CDR3nt: TGTGCCAGCAGCACCGGGACAGGGGAATACGAGCAGTACTTC
d_gene: NA; abundance: NA; j_gene: TRBJ2-1; v_gene: TRBV7-9; CDR3aa: CASSLASQAMNEQFF; CDR3nt: TGTGCCAGCAGCTTAGCCAGTCAGGCCATGAATGAGCAGTTCTTC
d_gene: NA; abundance: NA; j_gene: TRBJ2-4; v_gene: TRBV2; CDR3aa: CASSGRRADAGKNIQYF; CDR3nt: TGTGCCAGCAGTGGTCGTCGGGCAGATGCGGGCAAAAACATTCAGTACTTC
d_gene: NA; abundance: NA; j_gene: TRBJ2-1; v_gene: TRBV6-4; CDR3aa: CASSDSGESSNEQFF; CDR3nt: TGTGCCAGCAGTGACTCGGGGGAATCAAGCAATGAGCAGTTCTTC
d_gene: NA; abundance: NA; j_gene: TRBJ1-1; v_gene: TRBV4-1; CDR3aa: CASSGKGRPEAFF; CDR3nt: TGCGCCAGCAGCGGGAAGGGGCGGCCTGAAGCTTTCTTT
d_gene: TRBD2; abundance: NA; j_gene: TRBJ2-1; v_gene: TRBV4-1; CDR3aa: CASSQDGVTSGFYNEQFF; CDR3nt: TGCGCCAGCAGCCAAGATGGGGTAACTAGCGGTTTTTACAATGAGCAGTTCTTC
d_gene: NA; abundance: once; j_gene: TRBJ1-5; v_gene: TRBV5-1; CDR3aa: CASSSGYSNQPQHF; CDR3nt: TGCGCCAGCAGCTCCGGGTATAGCAATCAGCCCCAGCATTTT
d_gene: NA; abundance: NA; j_gene: TRBJ2-5; v_gene: TRBV18; CDR3aa: CASSPKGAQETQYF; CDR3nt: TGTGCCAGCTCACCAAAGGGCGCCCAAGAGACCCAGTACTTC
d_gene: TRBD1; abundance: NA; j_gene: TRBJ2-7; v_gene: TRBV3-1/TRBV3-2; CDR3aa: CASSHATGPADEQYF; CDR3nt: TGTGCCAGCAGCCACGCGACAGGGCCAGCCGACGAGCAGTACTTC
d_gene: TRBD1; abundance: NA; j_gene: TRBJ1-2; v_gene: TRBV9; CDR3aa: CASSPGTGLYGYTF; CDR3nt: TGTGCCAGCAGCCCTGGGACAGGGCTTTATGGCTACACCTTC
d_gene: NA; abundance: NA; j_gene: TRBJ1-6; v_gene: TRBV5-6; CDR3aa: CASSLRPGVPPLHF; CDR3nt: TGTGCCAGCAGCTTGCGCCCAGGGGTCCCACCCCTCCACTTT
d_gene: NA; abundance: NA; j_gene: TRBJ1-5; v_gene: TRBV7-9; CDR3aa: CASSLEFNQPQHF; CDR3nt: TGTGCCAGCAGCTTAGAATTCAATCAGCCCCAGCATTTT
d_gene: TRBD1; abundance: NA; j_gene: TRBJ1-1; v_gene: TRBV9; CDR3aa: CASSVGTGGRDTEAFF; CDR3nt: TGTGCCAGCAGCGTGGGGACAGGGGGTCGGGACACTGAAGCTTTCTTT
d_gene: NA; abundance: NA; j_gene: TRBJ1-3; v_gene: TRBV2; CDR3aa: CASSPDRNRNTIYF; CDR3nt: TGTGCCAGCAGTCCCGACAGGAATAGAAACACCATATATTTT
d_gene: TRBD2; abundance: NA; j_gene: TRBJ2-7; v_gene: TRBV4-1; CDR3aa: CASSPIGLAYEQYF; CDR3nt: TGCGCCAGCAGTCCAATCGGACTAGCCTACGAGCAGTACTTC
d_gene: NA; abundance: NA; j_gene: TRBJ1-5; v_gene: TRBV12-5; CDR3aa: CASGPSAGEYQPQHF; CDR3nt: TGTGCTAGTGGTCCTAGTGCAGGGGAGTATCAGCCCCAGCATTTT
d_gene: NA; abundance: few; j_gene: TRBJ2-7; v_gene: TRBV10-3; CDR3aa: CAISGRDEQYF; CDR3nt: TGTGCCATCAGCGGACGAGACGAGCAGTACTTC
d_gene: NA; abundance: NA; j_gene: TRBJ2-2; v_gene: TRBV6-6; CDR3aa: CASSPGTLNTGELFF; CDR3nt: TGTGCCAGCAGCCCCGGGACCCTGAACACCGGGGAGCTGTTTTTT
d_gene: TRBD1; abundance: NA; j_gene: TRBJ1-5; v_gene: TRBV4-1; CDR3aa: CASSQDLSRVRTGVNQPQHF; CDR3nt: TGCGCCAGCAGCCAAGATCTTTCACGCGTACGGACAGGGGTCAATCAGCCCCAGCATTTT
d_gene: TRBD1; abundance: NA; j_gene: TRBJ1-6; v_gene: TRBV5-6; CDR3aa: CASSSRGTGNSPLHF; CDR3nt: TGTGCCAGCAGCTCTCGGGGGACAGGGAATTCACCCCTCCACTTT
d_gene: TRBD1; abundance: NA; j_gene: TRBJ1-1; v_gene: TRBV6-5; CDR3aa: CASSPGQGKNTEAFF; CDR3nt: TGTGCCAGCAGTCCCGGACAGGGGAAGAACACTGAAGCTTTCTTT
d_gene: TRBD1; abundance: NA; j_gene: TRBJ1-1; v_gene: TRBV6-6; CDR3aa: CATGRQGRRVNTEAFF; CDR3nt: TGTGCCACCGGACGACAGGGAAGAAGAGTGAACACTGAAGCTTTCTTT
d_gene: NA; abundance: NA; j_gene: TRBJ1-6; v_gene: TRBV7-9; CDR3aa: CASSRDNSPLHF; CDR3nt: TGTGCCAGCAGCAGGGATAATTCACCCCTCCACTTT
d_gene: TRBD1; abundance: NA; j_gene: TRBJ2-7; v_gene: TRBV27; CDR3aa: CASRRTGTYEQYF; CDR3nt: TGTGCCAGCAGGCGGACAGGCACCTACGAGCAGTACTTC
d_gene: NA; abundance: NA; j_gene: TRBJ1-6; v_gene: TRBV18; CDR3aa: CASSPGTENSPLHF; CDR3nt: TGTGCCAGCTCTCCCGGGACTGAGAATTCACCCCTCCACTTT
d_gene: NA; abundance: NA; j_gene: TRBJ2-6; v_gene: TRBV5-1; CDR3aa: CASSPRSTGANVLTF; CDR3nt: TGCGCCAGCAGCCCCCGGTCCACTGGGGCCAACGTCCTGACTTTC
d_gene: NA; abundance: NA; j_gene: TRBJ1-1; v_gene: TRBV2; CDR3aa: CASTEGGFTKGRPEAFF; CDR3nt: TGTGCCAGCACTGAAGGGGGGTTTACTAAGGGCCGACCTGAAGCTTTCTTT
d_gene: TRBD1; abundance: many; j_gene: TRBJ2-5; v_gene: TRBV6-2/TRBV6-3; CDR3aa: CASSYSTGEVETQYF; CDR3nt: TGTGCCAGCAGTTACTCGACAGGGGAGGTAGAGACCCAGTACTTC
d_gene: NA; abundance: once; j_gene: TRBJ1-1; v_gene: TRBV11-2; CDR3aa: CASSGGFMTTEAFF; CDR3nt: TGTGCCAGCAGCGGGGGGTTCATGACCACTGAAGCTTTCTTT
d_gene: NA; abundance: once; j_gene: TRBJ1-2; v_gene: TRBV7-9; CDR3aa: CASSFVVGSEDGYTF; CDR3nt: TGTGCCAGCAGCTTCGTCGTAGGGAGCGAGGATGGCTACACCTTC
d_gene: NA; abundance: NA; j_gene: TRBJ2-1; v_gene: TRBV10-1; CDR3aa: CASRHHGGAQTYNEQFF; CDR3nt: TGCGCCAGCAGACACCACGGCGGGGCTCAGACCTACAATGAGCAGTTCTTC
d_gene: NA; abundance: NA; j_gene: TRBJ1-1; v_gene: TRBV5-6; CDR3aa: CASSLTGSNTEAFF; CDR3nt: TGTGCCAGCAGCTTGACAGGCTCGAACACTGAAGCTTTCTTT
d_gene: NA; abundance: NA; j_gene: TRBJ2-1; v_gene: TRBV6-1; CDR3aa: CASSEMRSGVGYNEQFF; CDR3nt: TGTGCCAGCAGTGAAATGCGATCGGGGGTGGGATACAATGAGCAGTTCTTC
d_gene: NA; abundance: few; j_gene: TRBJ1-1; v_gene: TRBV19; CDR3aa: CASSTKTGTTEAFF; CDR3nt: TGTGCCAGTAGTACCAAGACAGGCACCACTGAAGCTTTCTTT
d_gene: TRBD1; abundance: NA; j_gene: TRBJ1-3; v_gene: TRBV6-6; CDR3aa: CASSPDRGRAGNTIYF; CDR3nt: TGTGCCAGCAGCCCGGACAGGGGGCGGGCTGGAAACACCATATATTTT
d_gene: NA; abundance: once; j_gene: TRBJ1-1; v_gene: TRBV3-1/TRBV3-2; CDR3aa: CASSQREATEAFF; CDR3nt: TGTGCCAGCAGCCAAAGAGAGGCCACTGAAGCTTTCTTT
d_gene: TRBD1; abundance: NA; j_gene: TRBJ1-6; v_gene: TRBV12-5; CDR3aa: CASGPGQGTSPLHF; CDR3nt: TGTGCTAGTGGCCCGGGACAGGGCACTTCACCCCTCCACTTT
d_gene: TRBD1; abundance: NA; j_gene: TRBJ2-1; v_gene: TRBV24-1; CDR3aa: CATSALRQGSEQFF; CDR3nt: TGTGCCACCAGTGCCCTGCGACAGGGAAGTGAGCAGTTCTTC
d_gene: NA; abundance: NA; j_gene: TRBJ2-3; v_gene: TRBV9; CDR3aa: CASTARAGTDTQYF; CDR3nt: TGTGCCAGCACCGCGCGGGCGGGCACAGATACGCAGTATTTT
d_gene: TRBD1; abundance: NA; j_gene: TRBJ1-6; v_gene: TRBV3-1/TRBV3-2; CDR3aa: CASSPSTGGGNSPLHF; CDR3nt: TGTGCCAGCAGCCCTTCGACAGGGGGCGGGAATTCACCCCTCCACTTT
d_gene: NA; abundance: NA; j_gene: TRBJ2-7; v_gene: TRBV5-8; CDR3aa: CASSLGKGLAYEQYF; CDR3nt: TGTGCCAGCAGCTTAGGTAAGGGGCTGGCCTACGAGCAGTACTTC
d_gene: NA; abundance: NA; j_gene: TRBJ2-7; v_gene: TRBV28; CDR3aa: CASSFHGTPQSEQYF; CDR3nt: TGTGCCAGCAGTTTCCACGGGACTCCCCAGTCCGAGCAGTACTTC
d_gene: NA; abundance: NA; j_gene: TRBJ2-2; v_gene: TRBV3-1/TRBV3-2; CDR3aa: CASSQAGILNTGELFF; CDR3nt: TGTGCCAGCAGCCAAGCGGGTATCTTAAACACCGGGGAGCTGTTTTTT
d_gene: NA; abundance: once; j_gene: TRBJ2-7; v_gene: TRBV4-2; CDR3aa: CASSQAGVQDEQYF; CDR3nt: TGTGCCAGCAGCCAAGCGGGAGTTCAGGACGAGCAGTACTTC
d_gene: NA; abundance: few; j_gene: TRBJ1-4; v_gene: TRBV2; CDR3aa: CASDKGTATNEKLFF; CDR3nt: TGTGCCAGCGATAAGGGGACCGCAACTAATGAAAAACTGTTTTTT
d_gene: NA; abundance: NA; j_gene: TRBJ2-2; v_gene: TRBV7-2; CDR3aa: CASSLPSRGELFF; CDR3nt: TGTGCCAGCAGCTTACCTAGTAGAGGGGAGCTGTTTTTT
d_gene: TRBD1; abundance: NA; j_gene: TRBJ2-3; v_gene: TRBV18; CDR3aa: CASSPGTGGTDTQYF; CDR3nt: TGTGCCAGCTCACCCGGGACAGGGGGCACAGATACGCAGTATTTT